The rows below give T cell receptor beta chains drawn from one sample of a study of technical replicates of blood from several donors. Data came from immunoSEQ multiplex PCR; TCRdb stores just in-frame clones and leaves some out. The profile covers about 69,000 clones, with 80% to 90% appearing a single time and 3.5% to 5.5% taken by the ten largest. The sample was PBMCs. These TCRs come from a human donor in good health. Some clones in this sample may be carry-over from other donors' samples. Each CDR3 is given with its conserved first and last residue.

j_call v_call cdr3_aa
TRBJ2-3 TRBV10-3 CAISDHSASGGEGGTDTQYF
TRBJ2-2 TRBV9 CASSFRDSNTGELFF
TRBJ2-6 TRBV5-1 CASSLAPTGSGANVLTF
TRBJ2-3 TRBV7-2 CASSLTSRATDTQYF
TRBJ2-7 TRBV6-5 CASSYSIRAGVAEQYF
TRBJ1-1 TRBV7-9 CASTWGGGYTEAFF
TRBJ2-1 TRBV7-9 CASSSGTSNEQFF
TRBJ1-1 TRBV5-1 CASSPPGVGTEAFF
TRBJ2-5 TRBV7-2 CASSLGAGAGGIQYF
TRBJ1-2 TRBV7-9 CASSSQRTGPSYTF
TRBJ1-5 TRBV19 CASRIPSGQGHNQPQHF
TRBJ2-1 TRBV4-3 CASSQDILQGNEQFF
TRBJ2-1 TRBV5-6 CASRLDFNEQFF
TRBJ2-6 TRBV12-5 CASGQAWGQESSGANVLTF
TRBJ1-1 TRBV30 CAWTRPGQRTEAFF
TRBJ2-3 TRBV7-9 CASSSGGDTQYF
TRBJ2-7 TRBV4-3 CASSQDTGTYEQYF